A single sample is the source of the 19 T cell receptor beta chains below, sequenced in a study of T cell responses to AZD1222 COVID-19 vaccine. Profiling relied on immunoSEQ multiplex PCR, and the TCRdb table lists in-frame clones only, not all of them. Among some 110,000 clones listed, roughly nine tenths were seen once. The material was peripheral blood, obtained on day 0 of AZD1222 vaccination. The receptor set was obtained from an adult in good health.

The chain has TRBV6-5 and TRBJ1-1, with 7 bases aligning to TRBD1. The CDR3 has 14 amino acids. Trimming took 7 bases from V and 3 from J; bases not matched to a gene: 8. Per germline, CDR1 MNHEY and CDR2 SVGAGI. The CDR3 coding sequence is TGTGCCAGCACGCCCCGGGACAGATACACTGAAGCTTTCTTT. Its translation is CASTPRDRYTEAFF.

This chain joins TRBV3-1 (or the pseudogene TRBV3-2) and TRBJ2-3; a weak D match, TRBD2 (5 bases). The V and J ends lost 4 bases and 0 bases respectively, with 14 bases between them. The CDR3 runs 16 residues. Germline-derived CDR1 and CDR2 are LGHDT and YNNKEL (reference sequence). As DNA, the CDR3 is TGTGCCAGCAGCCCCCGGACTCCCTCTAGCACAGATACGCAGTATTTT. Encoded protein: CASSPRTPSSTDTQYF.

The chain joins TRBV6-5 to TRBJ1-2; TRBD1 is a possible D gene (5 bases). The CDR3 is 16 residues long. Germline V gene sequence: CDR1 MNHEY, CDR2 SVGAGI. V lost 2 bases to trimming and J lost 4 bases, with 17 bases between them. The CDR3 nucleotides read TGTGCCAGCAGTTACGCCTTCCGACAGTCTGGCTATGGCTACACCTTC. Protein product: CASSYAFRQSGYGYTF.

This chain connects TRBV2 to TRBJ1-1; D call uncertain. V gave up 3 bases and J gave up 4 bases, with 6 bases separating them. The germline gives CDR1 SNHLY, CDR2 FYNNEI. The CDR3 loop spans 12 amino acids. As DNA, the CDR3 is TGTGCCAGCAGTGAGGTCGGCACTGAAGCTTTCTTT. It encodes CASSEVGTEAFF.

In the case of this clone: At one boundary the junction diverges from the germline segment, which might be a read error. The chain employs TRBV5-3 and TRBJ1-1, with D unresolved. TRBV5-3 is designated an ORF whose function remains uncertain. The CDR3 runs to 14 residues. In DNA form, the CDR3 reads TGTGCCAGAAGCTCAACCCCCTTGAAGACTGAAGCTTTCTTT. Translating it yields CARSSTPLKTEAFF.

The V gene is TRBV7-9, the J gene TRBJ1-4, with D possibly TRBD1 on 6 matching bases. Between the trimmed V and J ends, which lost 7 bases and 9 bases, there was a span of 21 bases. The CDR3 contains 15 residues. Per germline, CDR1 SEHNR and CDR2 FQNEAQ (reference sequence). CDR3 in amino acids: CASTQGPSASQKLFF. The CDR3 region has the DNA TGTGCCAGCACCCAGGGGCCCTCTGCAAGTCAAAAACTGTTTTTT.

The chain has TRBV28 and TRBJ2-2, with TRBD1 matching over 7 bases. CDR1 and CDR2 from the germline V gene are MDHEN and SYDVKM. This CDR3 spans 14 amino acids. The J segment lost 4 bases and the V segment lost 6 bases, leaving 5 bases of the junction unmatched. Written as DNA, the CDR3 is TGTGCCAGCAGATTGTCAGGGGGCACCGGGGAGCTGTTTTTT. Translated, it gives CASRLSGGTGELFF.

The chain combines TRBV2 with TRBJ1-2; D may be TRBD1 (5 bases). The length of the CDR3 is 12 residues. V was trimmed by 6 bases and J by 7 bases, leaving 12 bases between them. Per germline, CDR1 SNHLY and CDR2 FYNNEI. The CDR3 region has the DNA TGTGCCAGCAGCGGGACTGCTGCTGGCTACACCTTC. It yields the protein CASSGTAAGYTF.

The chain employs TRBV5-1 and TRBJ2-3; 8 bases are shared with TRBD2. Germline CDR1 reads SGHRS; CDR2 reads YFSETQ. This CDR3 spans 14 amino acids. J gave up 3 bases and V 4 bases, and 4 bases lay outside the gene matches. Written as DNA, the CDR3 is TGCGCCAGCAGCCGGGGGGGAGAAACAGATACGCAGTATTTT. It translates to CASSRGGETDTQYF.

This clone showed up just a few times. DNA for the CDR3: TGTGCCAGCAGCTTAAGCCCCAAGGGGCGGGGCAGGGTGACCCAGTACTTC. This encodes CASSLSPKGRGRVTQYF. The rearrangement links TRBV7-6 to TRBJ2-5; a weak D match, TRBD2 (6 bases). V was cut by 2 bases and J by 7 bases, with 23 bases left in between. The CDR3 contains 17 residues. Germline V gene sequence: CDR1 SGHVS, CDR2 FNYEAQ.

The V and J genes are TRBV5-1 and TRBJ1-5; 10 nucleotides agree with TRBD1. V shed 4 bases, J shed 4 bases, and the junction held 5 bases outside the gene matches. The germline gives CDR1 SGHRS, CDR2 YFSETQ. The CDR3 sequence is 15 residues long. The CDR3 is CASSLGTGENQPQHF. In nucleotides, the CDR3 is TGCGCCAGCAGCCTCGGGACAGGGGAAAATCAGCCCCAGCATTTT.

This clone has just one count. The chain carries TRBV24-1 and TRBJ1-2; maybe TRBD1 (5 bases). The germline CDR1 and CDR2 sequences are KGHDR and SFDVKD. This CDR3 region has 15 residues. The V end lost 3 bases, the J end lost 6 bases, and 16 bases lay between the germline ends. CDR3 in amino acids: CATSDDRPGRDGYTF. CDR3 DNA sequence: TGTGCCACCAGTGATGATCGTCCAGGGCGGGATGGCTACACCTTC.

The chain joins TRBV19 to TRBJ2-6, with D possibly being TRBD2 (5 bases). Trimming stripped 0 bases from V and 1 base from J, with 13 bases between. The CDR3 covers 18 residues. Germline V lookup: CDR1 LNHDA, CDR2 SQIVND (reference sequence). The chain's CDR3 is CASSIDGLQFSGANVLTF. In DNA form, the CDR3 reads TGTGCCAGTAGTATAGACGGACTCCAGTTTTCTGGGGCCAACGTCCTGACTTTC.

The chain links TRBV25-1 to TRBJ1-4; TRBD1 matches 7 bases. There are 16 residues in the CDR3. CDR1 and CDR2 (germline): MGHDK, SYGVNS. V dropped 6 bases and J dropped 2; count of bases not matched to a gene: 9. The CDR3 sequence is CASRGRMGQTNEKLFF. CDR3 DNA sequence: TGTGCCAGCAGGGGCCGGATGGGACAGACTAATGAAAAACTGTTTTTT. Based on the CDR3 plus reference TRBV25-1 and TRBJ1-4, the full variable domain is EADIYQTPRYLVIGTGKKITLECSQTMGHDKMYWYQQDPGMELHLIHYSYGVNSTEKGDLSSESTVSRIRTEHFPLTLESARPSHTSQYLCASRGRMGQTNEKLFFGSGTQLSVL.

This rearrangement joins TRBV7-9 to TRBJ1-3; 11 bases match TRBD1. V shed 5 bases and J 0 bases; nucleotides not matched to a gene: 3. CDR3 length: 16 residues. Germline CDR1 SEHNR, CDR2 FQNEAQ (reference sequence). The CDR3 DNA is TGTGCCAGCAGCCGGGACAGGGGGGTCTCTGGAAACACCATATATTTT. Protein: CASSRDRGVSGNTIYF.

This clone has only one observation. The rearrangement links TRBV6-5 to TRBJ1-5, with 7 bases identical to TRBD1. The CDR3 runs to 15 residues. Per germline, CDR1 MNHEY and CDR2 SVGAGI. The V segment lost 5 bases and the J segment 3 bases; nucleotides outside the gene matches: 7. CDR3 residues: CASSQITGANQPQHF. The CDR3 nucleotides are TGTGCCAGCAGTCAGATAACAGGGGCCAATCAGCCCCAGCATTTT.

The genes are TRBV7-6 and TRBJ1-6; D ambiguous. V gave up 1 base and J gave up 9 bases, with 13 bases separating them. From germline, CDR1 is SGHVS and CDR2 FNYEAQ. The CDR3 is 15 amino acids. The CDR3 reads CASSLGPTSGSPLHF. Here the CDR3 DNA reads TGTGCCAGCAGCTTAGGACCGACAAGCGGTTCACCCCTCCACTTT.

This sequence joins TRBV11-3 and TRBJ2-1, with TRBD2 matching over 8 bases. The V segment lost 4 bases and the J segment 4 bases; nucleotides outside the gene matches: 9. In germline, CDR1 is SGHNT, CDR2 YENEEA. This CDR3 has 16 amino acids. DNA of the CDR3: TGTGCCAGCAGCTCCATAACTAGCGGCCAATACAATGAGCAGTTCTTC. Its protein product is CASSSITSGQYNEQFF.

The CDR3, as DNA: TGTGCCAGCAGTTACTCGGGGGTAGATGGGACTGAAGCTTTCTTT. Its translation is CASSYSGVDGTEAFF. The V and J genes are TRBV6-5 and TRBJ1-1; D is perhaps TRBD1 (5 bases). Germline V gene lookup returns CDR1 MNHEY and CDR2 SVGAGI. CDR3 length: 15 amino acids. V shed 0 bases and J shed 5 bases, with 13 bases lying between them.